The next 20 T cell receptor beta chains were all read from a single sample in a study of patients and donors after allogeneic stem cell transplantation (dated by TCRdb to 2020 to 2021). Receptor libraries were prepared by RT-PCR. Instrument on record: NextSeq 550. TCRdb ran its own pipeline on the public reads, namely fastp trimming at Q25 and MiXCR clone calling, and kept in-frame beta chains. Here each entry gathers all rows of one CDR3 protein and keeps the most common genes and DNA. The sample includes under 170,000 distinct CDR3 sequences, with approximately 35% observed a single time. The top ten constitute roughly 50% of the sample. Material: blood, either unsorted or a sorted T cell fraction (not recorded which). Receptor source: a human donor who was either an allogeneic HSCT recipient or a stem cell or donor lymphocyte infusion donor (not recorded which). It is not recorded whose cells these are; they may come from a transplant donor.

This clonotype has just a few counts. The J gene is TRBJ2-1, the V gene TRBV29-1, with 16 bases identical to TRBD2. Unmatched junction bases numbered 0, after V lost 0 bases and J lost 4 bases. CDR1 SQVTM and CDR2 ANQGSEA come from the germline V gene. The CDR3 consists of 16 residues. The CDR3 sequence is CSVEEGLAGGYNEQFF. As DNA, the CDR3 is TGCAGCGTTGAAGAGGGACTAGCGGGGGGGTACAATGAGCAGTTCTTC.

This clonotype was seen a few times. The genes are TRBV28 and TRBJ2-7, with 8 nucleotides matching TRBD2. J lost 2 bases, V lost 4 bases, and 10 bases had no gene match. The CDR3 has 16 residues. Germline loops: CDR1 MDHEN, CDR2 SYDVKM. CDR3 DNA sequence: TGTGCCAGCAGTTACCCCGGGAGGGGCGATACCTACGAGCAGTACTTC. It encodes CASSYPGRGDTYEQYF.

The rearrangement uses TRBV20-1 and TRBJ1-6; D not resolved. The CDR3 contains 13 residues. Germline-derived CDR1 and CDR2 are DFQATT and SNEGSKA (reference sequence). Trimming removed 6 bases at V and 10 bases at J, with 16 bases between. CDR3 nucleotide sequence: TGCAGTGCAATCTTGGGTCGGCAATCACCCCTCCACTTT. Amino acids: CSAILGRQSPLHF.

V is TRBV3-1 and J is TRBJ1-6; D might be TRBD1 (6 bases). Trimming removed 1 base at V and 10 bases at J, with 11 bases between. Germline V gives CDR1 LGHDT, CDR2 YNNKEL (reference sequence). The CDR3 runs to 14 residues. CDR3 DNA: TGTGCCAGCAGCCAAGTAGGGGACAACTCACCCCTCCACTTT. Its protein is CASSQVGDNSPLHF.

This clonotype has a handful of counts. The J gene is TRBJ1-1, the V gene TRBV12-3 or TRBV12-4; D is possibly TRBD1 (6 bases). The CDR3 contains 16 residues. With 2 bases removed from V and 0 bases from J, the gap between germline ends came to 13 bases. In nucleotides, the CDR3 is TGTGCCAGCAGTTTACGGGCGGACAGCATGAACACTGAAGCTTTCTTT. Translating gives CASSLRADSMNTEAFF.

This clonotype was observed once. The genes are TRBV25-1 and TRBJ2-2; 10 bases match TRBD2. V lost 5 bases to trimming and J lost 6 bases; unmatched junction nucleotides: 3. The CDR3 sequence is 14 residues long. Germline V lookup: CDR1 MGHDK, CDR2 SYGVNS. The CDR3 is CASSSTSGAGELFF. Written as DNA, the CDR3 is TGTGCCAGCAGTAGTACTAGCGGGGCCGGGGAGCTGTTTTTT.

This clonotype has just a few counts. V usage is TRBV12-3 or TRBV12-4 and J usage is TRBJ1-1; perhaps TRBD1 as D (5 bases). The CDR3 runs to 14 residues. Trimming cost V 1 base and J 4 bases, with 10 bases left between them. Here the CDR3 reads CASSLDGGLTEAFF. In DNA, the CDR3 is TGTGCCAGCAGTTTAGATGGGGGTCTCACTGAAGCTTTCTTT.

This clonotype has only a few counts. The chain couples TRBV20-1 to TRBJ1-3; TRBD1 might be the D (5 bases). V lost 8 bases, J lost 0 bases, and 11 bases lay in between. The CDR3 consists of 13 residues. Germline V lookup: CDR1 DFQATT, CDR2 SNEGSKA (reference sequence). CDR3 in amino acids: CSTRGVSGNTIYF. The DNA for the CDR3 is TGCAGTACCCGGGGGGTCTCTGGAAACACCATATATTTT.

The rearrangement links TRBV5-1 to TRBJ2-7; no clear D. The CDR3 spans 13 residues. Germline values: CDR1 SGHRS, CDR2 YFSETQ. Trimming cost V 7 bases and J 6 bases, with 17 bases left between them. The CDR3 reads CASAVASDIEQYF. The DNA for the CDR3 is TGCGCCAGCGCCGTTGCCAGTGATATCGAGCAGTACTTC.

This clonotype has only a few counts. The DNA of the CDR3 is TGTGCCAGCAGCCCAGCGGGTGGAGAGACCCAGTACTTC. Translating gives CASSPAGGETQYF. The genes are TRBV12-3 or TRBV12-4 and TRBJ2-5, with TRBD2 as a possible D gene (6 bases). The CDR3 loop spans 13 amino acids. The V end lost 6 bases, the J end lost 4 bases, and 12 bases lay between the germline ends.

This clonotype came up a few times. V and J are TRBV4-3 and TRBJ1-6; D may be TRBD1 (5 bases). In germline, CDR1 is LGHNA, CDR2 YSLEER. The V end was cut by 1 base, the J end by 6 bases, with 16 bases between. This CDR3 spans 17 amino acids. DNA of the CDR3: TGCGCCAGCAGCCAAGTAATTACAGGATACTTTAATTCACCCCTCCACTTT. Translation gives CASSQVITGYFNSPLHF.

This clonotype was counted between two and nine times. V is TRBV7-8 and J is TRBJ2-3; D is unresolved. Trimming removed 2 bases at V and 4 bases at J, with 10 bases between. Germline CDR1 and CDR2: SGHVS and FQNEAQ. CDR3 size: 14 residues. CDR3: CASSLMGASDTQYF. The CDR3 DNA reads TGTGCCAGCAGCTTAATGGGCGCGTCAGATACGCAGTATTTT.

Ten or more counts support this clonotype. V is TRBV14 and J is TRBJ1-6; no clear D. The length of the CDR3 is 15 residues. Looked up from germline, CDR1 is SGHDN and CDR2 is FVKESK. Trimming cost V 2 bases and J 9 bases, with 14 bases left between them. The CDR3 loop is CASSQTTGSSSPLHF. CDR3 sequence (DNA): TGTGCCAGCAGCCAAACAACTGGTAGTTCTTCACCCCTCCACTTT.

This clonotype has just a few counts. The V gene is TRBV12-3 or TRBV12-4, the J gene TRBJ1-1; D may be TRBD1 (5 bases). The CDR3 extends over 13 amino acids. V was clipped by 2 bases and J by 3 bases, with 7 bases between them. The CDR3: CASSLQGDTEAFF. DNA of the CDR3: TGTGCCAGCAGTTTACAGGGCGACACTGAAGCTTTCTTT.

This clonotype was observed a few times. The chain combines TRBV5-6 with TRBJ1-1, with 9 bases fitting TRBD1. The germline V gene encodes CDR1 SGHDT and CDR2 YYEEEE. The CDR3 spans 15 residues. The V and J ends lost 4 bases and 0 bases, in that order; junction bases with no gene match: 4. CDR3 nucleotide sequence: TGTGCCAGCAGCCCGGGGACAGGGATGAACACTGAAGCTTTCTTT. Translated, it gives CASSPGTGMNTEAFF.

A note on this clonotype: The conserved final phenylalanine or tryptophan is absent from the CDR3, which likely points to a read error. The rearrangement joins TRBV20-1 to TRBJ2-1, with D possibly being TRBD1 (6 bases). Looked up from germline, CDR1 is DFQATT and CDR2 is SNEGSKA (reference sequence). Trimming removed 5 bases at V and 4 bases at J, with 18 bases between. The CDR3 extends over 15 amino acids. The CDR3 loop reads CSAQPNGGPYNEQFI. CDR3 coding DNA: TGCAGTGCTCAACCTAATGGGGGCCCTTACAATGAGCAGTTCATC.

The V and J genes are TRBV5-5 and TRBJ1-2, with TRBD1 identical over 7 bases. Germline CDR1 reads SGHKS; CDR2 reads YYEKEE (reference sequence). The V and J ends lost 4 bases and 5 bases, in that order; junction bases with no gene match: 11. CDR3 length: 15 amino acids. The CDR3 DNA follows: TGTGCCAGCAGCGCGGGACAGCTGTTCGCTTATGGCTACACCTTC. Protein: CASSAGQLFAYGYTF.

The chain couples TRBV9 to TRBJ2-5; 10 bases align to TRBD2. Germline CDR1 and CDR2: SGDLS and YYNGEE. The trim removed 0 bases at V and 6 bases at J, leaving 8 bases unmatched. CDR3 length equals 16 residues. The CDR3: CASSVGTSGTGQTQYF. The CDR3 nucleotides read TGTGCCAGCAGCGTAGGCACTAGCGGGACCGGGCAGACCCAGTACTTC.

This clonotype showed up just a few times. The chain carries TRBV6-5 and TRBJ1-1; D is ambiguous. Looked up from germline, CDR1 is MNHEY and CDR2 is SVGAGI. The CDR3 consists of 14 residues. V was pared by 5 bases and J by 3 bases, with 13 bases between. CDR3 region: CASSTPNTHTEAFF. The CDR3 bases are TGTGCCAGCAGTACCCCCAACACCCACACTGAAGCTTTCTTT.

V usage is TRBV7-2 and J usage is TRBJ1-3; D is ambiguous. V lost 1 base, J lost 2 bases, and 3 bases lay in between. This CDR3 is built from 13 residues. Germline V gives CDR1 SGHTA, CDR2 FQGNSA. CDR3 residues: CASSLDPGNTIYF. CDR3 DNA sequence: TGTGCCAGCAGCTTAGACCCTGGAAACACCATATATTTT.